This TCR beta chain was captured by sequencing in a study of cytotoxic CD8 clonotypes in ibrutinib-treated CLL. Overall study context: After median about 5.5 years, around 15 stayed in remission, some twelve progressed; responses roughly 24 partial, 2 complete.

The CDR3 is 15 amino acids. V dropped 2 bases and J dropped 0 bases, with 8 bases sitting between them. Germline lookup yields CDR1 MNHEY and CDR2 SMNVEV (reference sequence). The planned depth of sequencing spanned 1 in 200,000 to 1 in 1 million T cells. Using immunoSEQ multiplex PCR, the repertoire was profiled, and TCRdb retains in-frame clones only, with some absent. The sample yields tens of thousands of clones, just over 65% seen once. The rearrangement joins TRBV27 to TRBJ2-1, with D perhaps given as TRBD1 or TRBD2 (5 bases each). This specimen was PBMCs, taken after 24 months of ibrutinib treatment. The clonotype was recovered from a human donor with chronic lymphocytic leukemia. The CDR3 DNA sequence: TGTGCCAGCAGTTTAGGGACCAGCTCCTACAATGAGCAGTTCTTC. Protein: CASSLGTSSYNEQFF.